The next 15 T cell receptor beta chains were all read from a single sample in a study of graft-versus-host responses after intestinal transplantation (dated by TCRdb to about 2021). Their recognized antigens are unknown. The library was produced with the immunoSEQ multiplex PCR assay. Sourced from immuneACCESS, this table was stored by TCRdb with only in-frame sequences that have V and J called. A share of the clones is absent; for the studies checked, an unresolved V gene accounts for under half, and the remainder has no known explanation. The sample has 75,000 to 95,000 clones on record, more than 85% of them singletons. The top ten hold 0.3% to 0.35% of the sample. The sample's time point label is to be understood as: cells obtained before transplantation from donor or recipient. The sequencing used unstimulated CD4+ T cells sorted from spleen or lymph node cells, collected before transplant. Receptor source: a human donor who was the organ donor for an intestinal transplant.

The chain has TRBV19 and TRBJ1-3; 7 nucleotides align to TRBD1. This CDR3 has 14 amino acids. In germline, CDR1 is LNHDA, CDR2 SQIVND (reference sequence). The trim removed 6 bases at V and 4 bases at J, leaving 6 bases unmatched. The CDR3 loop is CASRLQGRGNTIYF. CDR3 in DNA: TGTGCCAGTAGGCTACAGGGGAGGGGAAACACCATATATTTT. The full variable domain, in which reference TRBV19 and TRBJ1-3 provide the parts outside the CDR3, is DGGITQSPKYLFRKEGQNVTLSCEQNLNHDAMYWYRQDPGQGLRLIYYSQIVNDFQKGDIAEGYSVSREKKESFPLTVTSAQKNPTAFYLCASRLQGRGNTIYFGEGSWLTVV.

This chain joins TRBV5-1 and TRBJ2-3; TRBD1 agrees at 8 bases. Per the germline V gene, CDR1 is SGHRS and CDR2 is YFSETQ. V lost 4 bases to trimming and J lost 1 base; unmatched junction nucleotides: 11. The CDR3 contains 17 residues. CDR3: CASSPSPDRAGTDTQYF. The CDR3 nucleotides are TGCGCCAGCAGCCCTAGCCCGGACAGGGCGGGCACAGATACGCAGTATTTT.

Only a few counts were recorded for this clone. The chain has TRBV7-9 and TRBJ2-3; D gene ambiguous. The CDR3 spans 14 residues. Germline CDR1 SEHNR, CDR2 FQNEAQ (reference sequence). Trimming pared 4 bases from V and 6 bases from J, leaving 14 bases between. CDR3 in amino acids: CASSWVKLEDTQYF. CDR3 DNA sequence: TGTGCCAGCAGCTGGGTAAAATTGGAGGATACGCAGTATTTT.

The genes are TRBV5-1 and TRBJ2-4, with TRBD2 matching 9 bases. J was trimmed by 6 bases and V by 2 bases; bases with no gene match: 3. This CDR3 is 14 amino acids long. Germline V gives CDR1 SGHRS, CDR2 YFSETQ. Here the CDR3 reads CASSFAGGPNIQYF. The CDR3 DNA reads TGCGCCAGCAGCTTCGCGGGAGGGCCAAACATTCAGTACTTC.

The genes are TRBV30 and TRBJ1-2; weak D call: TRBD1 (5 bases). Per germline, CDR1 GTSNPN and CDR2 SVGIG (reference sequence). Trimming shortened V by 0 bases and J by 8 bases, and 19 bases separated the two germline ends. This CDR3 spans 15 amino acids. CDR3 sequence reads: CAWSVPPDSPEGYTF. CDR3 nucleotides: TGTGCCTGGAGTGTGCCCCCAGACAGTCCCGAGGGCTACACCTTC.

The V and J genes are TRBV6-5 and TRBJ1-2; a possible D gene is TRBD1 (6 bases). The CDR3 loop spans 15 amino acids. V gave up 6 bases and J gave up 2 bases, with 16 bases separating them. CDR1 and CDR2 from the germline V gene are MNHEY and SVGAGI. CDR3 protein: CASSPAQGRNYGYTF. In nucleotides, the CDR3 is TGTGCCAGCAGCCCTGCACAGGGCAGGAACTATGGCTACACCTTC.

V is TRBV19 and J is TRBJ2-6, with TRBD1 matching 7 bases. Trimming cost V 6 bases and J 0 bases; bases outside gene matches: 11. This CDR3 has 18 amino acids. Germline V lookup: CDR1 LNHDA, CDR2 SQIVND (reference sequence). In nucleotides, the CDR3 is TGTGCCAGTAGCCAGACTGGACAGGACGGCTCTGGGGCCAACGTCCTGACTTTC. Translation gives CASSQTGQDGSGANVLTF.

This clone was seen just once. This chain joins TRBV19 and TRBJ2-5; possibly TRBD2 for D (6 bases). The germline V gene has CDR1 LNHDA and CDR2 SQIVND (reference sequence). V was clipped by 5 bases and J by 0 bases, with 13 bases between them. The CDR3 sequence is 15 residues long. This CDR3 reads CASSLRGWHQETQYF. The CDR3 DNA follows: TGTGCCAGTAGTCTACGGGGGTGGCACCAAGAGACCCAGTACTTC.

The J gene is TRBJ2-3, the V gene TRBV21-1; no DNA check was done on the table's D call, TRBD2. TRBV21-1 is shown as a pseudogene. The CDR3 extends over 16 amino acids. CDR3 region: CASSPGTREVTDTQYF. CDR3 bases: TGTGCCAGCAGCCCTGGAACTCGAGAGGTCACAGATACGCAGTATTTT.

This clone came up a few times. V gene TRBV30 combines with J gene TRBJ1-1; tentative D call: TRBD1 (5 bases). From germline, CDR1 is GTSNPN and CDR2 SVGIG (reference sequence). This CDR3 is built from 13 residues. V lost 3 bases, J lost 3 bases, and 11 bases lay in between. The CDR3: CAWRSGGYTEAFF. For the CDR3, the DNA is TGTGCCTGGAGATCGGGGGGATACACTGAAGCTTTCTTT.

The gene calls are TRBV5-8 and TRBJ2-3, with TRBD1 matching over 9 bases. The germline V gene has CDR1 SGHTS and CDR2 YDEGEE. This CDR3 is built from 15 residues. Trimming cost V 2 bases and J 5 bases; bases outside gene matches: 6. The CDR3 DNA follows: TGTGCCAGCAGCTTCAAGACAGGGGGGAGAGATACGCAGTATTTT. It encodes CASSFKTGGRDTQYF.

The V gene is TRBV30, the J gene TRBJ1-5, with 8 nucleotides matching TRBD1. This CDR3 contains 16 residues. V shed 2 bases, J shed 3 bases, and the junction held 9 bases outside the gene matches. Per germline, CDR1 GTSNPN and CDR2 SVGIG (reference sequence). As DNA, the CDR3 is TGTGCCTGGAGTCGAGGACAGGGAACACTCAATCAGCCCCAGCATTTT. Its translation: CAWSRGQGTLNQPQHF.

This clone was counted between two and nine times. The chain is built from TRBV2 and TRBJ2-5; D call uncertain. The germline gives CDR1 SNHLY, CDR2 FYNNEI. Trimming shortened V by 4 bases and J by 1 base, and 10 bases separated the two germline ends. The CDR3 is 14 amino acids. In DNA, the CDR3 is TGTGCCAGCAGTGCCGCTAACCTCCAAGAGACCCAGTACTTC. This codes for CASSAANLQETQYF.

V usage is TRBV5-1 and J usage is TRBJ1-3; a weak D match, TRBD1 (5 bases). Trimming cost V 4 bases and J 0 bases, with 11 bases left between them. Germline assignment: CDR1 SGHRS and CDR2 YFSETQ. This CDR3 has 15 amino acids. The CDR3: CASSPRAGSGNTIYF. The CDR3, as DNA: TGCGCCAGCAGCCCCAGGGCTGGCTCTGGAAACACCATATATTTT.

J is TRBJ2-7 and V is TRBV28; 12 bases line up with TRBD2. The germline gives CDR1 MDHEN, CDR2 SYDVKM. Trimming cost V 4 bases and J 0 bases; bases outside gene matches: 16. The CDR3 is 20 residues long. The CDR3 region is CASSSAKEGLAGYSSYEQYF. DNA for the CDR3: TGTGCCAGCAGTTCGGCGAAGGAGGGACTAGCGGGTTATAGCTCCTACGAGCAGTACTTC.